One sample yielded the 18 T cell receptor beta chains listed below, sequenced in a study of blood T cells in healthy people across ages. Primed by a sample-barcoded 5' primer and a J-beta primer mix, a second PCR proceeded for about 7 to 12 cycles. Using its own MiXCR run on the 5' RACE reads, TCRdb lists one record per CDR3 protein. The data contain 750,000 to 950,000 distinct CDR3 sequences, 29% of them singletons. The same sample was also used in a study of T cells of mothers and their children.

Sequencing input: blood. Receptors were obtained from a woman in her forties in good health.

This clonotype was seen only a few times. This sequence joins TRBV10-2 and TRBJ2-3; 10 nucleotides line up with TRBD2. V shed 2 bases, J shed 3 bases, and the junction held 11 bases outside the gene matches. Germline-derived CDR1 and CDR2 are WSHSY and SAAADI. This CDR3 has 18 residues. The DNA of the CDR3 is TGCGCCAGCAGTGAGAGATTCCTAGCGGGAGTTAGAACAGATACGCAGTATTTT. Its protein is CASSERFLAGVRTDTQYF.

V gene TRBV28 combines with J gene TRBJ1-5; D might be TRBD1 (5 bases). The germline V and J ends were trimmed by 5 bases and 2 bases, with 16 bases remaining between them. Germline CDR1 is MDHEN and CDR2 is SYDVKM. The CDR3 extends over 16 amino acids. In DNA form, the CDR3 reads TGTGCCAGCAGTCTTGGATCGACAGCACGCAATCAGCCCCAGCATTTT. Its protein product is CASSLGSTARNQPQHF.

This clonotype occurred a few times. The CDR3: CASSQDRGGHTIYEQFF. In nucleotides, the CDR3 is TGTGCCAGCAGCCAGGACAGGGGGGGGCATACCATCTATGAGCAGTTCTTC. The chain joins TRBV6-6 to TRBJ2-1, with 10 bases identical to TRBD1. The ends lost 6 bases at V and 8 bases at J; junction bases unmatched: 16. Germline V CDR1 and CDR2: MNHNY, SVGAGI (reference sequence). The CDR3 is 17 residues long.

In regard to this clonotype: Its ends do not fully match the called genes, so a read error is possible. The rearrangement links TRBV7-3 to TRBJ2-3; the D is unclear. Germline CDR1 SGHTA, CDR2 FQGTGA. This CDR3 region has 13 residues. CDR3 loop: CASSPLASDTLYF. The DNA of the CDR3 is TGTGCCAGCAGCCCCTTAGCTTCAGATACGCTGTATTTT.

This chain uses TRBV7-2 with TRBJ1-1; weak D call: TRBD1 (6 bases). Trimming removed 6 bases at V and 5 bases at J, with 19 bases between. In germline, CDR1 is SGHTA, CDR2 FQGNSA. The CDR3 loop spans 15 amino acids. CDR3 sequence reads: CASSSGGGLATEAFF. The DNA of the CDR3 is TGTGCCAGCAGTTCAGGTGGGGGGCTGGCGACTGAAGCTTTCTTT.

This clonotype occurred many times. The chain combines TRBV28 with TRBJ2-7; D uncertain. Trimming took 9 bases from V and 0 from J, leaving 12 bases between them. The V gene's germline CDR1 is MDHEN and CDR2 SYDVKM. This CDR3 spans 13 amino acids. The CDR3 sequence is CASQDRDSYEQYF. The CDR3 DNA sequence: TGTGCCAGTCAAGACCGTGACTCCTACGAGCAGTACTTC.

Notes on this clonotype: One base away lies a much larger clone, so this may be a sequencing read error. This chain's CDR3 is CASSDNPIQQYF. DNA of the CDR3: TGTGCCAGCAGTGACAACCCAATCCAACAGTACTTC. The rearrangement links TRBV2 to TRBJ2-5; D unresolved. Germline V gives CDR1 SNHLY, CDR2 FYNNEI. Trimming cost V 3 bases and J 11 bases, with 13 bases left between them. The CDR3 sequence is 12 residues long.

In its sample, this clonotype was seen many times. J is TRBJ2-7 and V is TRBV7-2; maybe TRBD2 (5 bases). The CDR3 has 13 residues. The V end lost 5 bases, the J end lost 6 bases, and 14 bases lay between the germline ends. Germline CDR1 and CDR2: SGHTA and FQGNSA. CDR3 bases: TGTGCCAGCAGCAGCACCAACCGGGGCGAGCAGTACTTC. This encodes CASSSTNRGEQYF.

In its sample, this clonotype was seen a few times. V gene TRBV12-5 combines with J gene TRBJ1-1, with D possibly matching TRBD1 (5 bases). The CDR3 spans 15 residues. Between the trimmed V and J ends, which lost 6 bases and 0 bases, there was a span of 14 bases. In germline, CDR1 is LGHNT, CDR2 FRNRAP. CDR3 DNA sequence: TGTGCTAGTGGCCGGGGCGGACCGATGAACACTGAAGCTTTCTTT. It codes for CASGRGGPMNTEAFF.

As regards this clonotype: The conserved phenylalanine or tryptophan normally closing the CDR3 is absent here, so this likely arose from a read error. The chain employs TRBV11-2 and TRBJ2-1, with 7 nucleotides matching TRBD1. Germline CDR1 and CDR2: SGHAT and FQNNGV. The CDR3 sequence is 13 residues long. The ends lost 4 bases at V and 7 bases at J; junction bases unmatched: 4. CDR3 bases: TGTGCCAGCAGCTGGACAGGAACGAATGAGCAGTTCGTC. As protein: CASSWTGTNEQFV.

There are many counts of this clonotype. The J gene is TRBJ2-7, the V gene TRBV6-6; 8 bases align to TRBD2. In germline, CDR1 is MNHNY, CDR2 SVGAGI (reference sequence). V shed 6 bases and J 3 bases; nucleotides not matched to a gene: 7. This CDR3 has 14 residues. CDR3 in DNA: TGTGCCAGCAGGAATAGCGGGGTAAGCTACGAGCAGTACTTC. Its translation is CASRNSGVSYEQYF.

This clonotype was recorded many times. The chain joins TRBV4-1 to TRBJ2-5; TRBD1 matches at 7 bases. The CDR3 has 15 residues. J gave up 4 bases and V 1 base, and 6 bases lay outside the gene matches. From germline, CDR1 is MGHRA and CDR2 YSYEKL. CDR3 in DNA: TGCGCCAGCAGCCAAGGGATAGGGGGCCCAGAGACCCAGTACTTC. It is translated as CASSQGIGGPETQYF.

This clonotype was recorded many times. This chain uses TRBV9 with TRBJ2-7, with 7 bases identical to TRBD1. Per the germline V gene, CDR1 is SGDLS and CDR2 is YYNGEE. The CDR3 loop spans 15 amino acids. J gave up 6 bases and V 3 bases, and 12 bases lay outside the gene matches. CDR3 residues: CASSDRWDSPSEQYF. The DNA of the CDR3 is TGTGCCAGCAGCGACCGCTGGGACAGTCCTTCCGAGCAGTACTTC.

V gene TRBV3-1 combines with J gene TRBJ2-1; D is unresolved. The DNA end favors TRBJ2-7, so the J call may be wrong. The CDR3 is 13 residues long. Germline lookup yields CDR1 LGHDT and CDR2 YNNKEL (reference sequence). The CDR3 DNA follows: TGTGCCAGCAGCCAAACTAACTACAATGAGCAGTACTTC. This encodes CASSQTNYNEQYF.

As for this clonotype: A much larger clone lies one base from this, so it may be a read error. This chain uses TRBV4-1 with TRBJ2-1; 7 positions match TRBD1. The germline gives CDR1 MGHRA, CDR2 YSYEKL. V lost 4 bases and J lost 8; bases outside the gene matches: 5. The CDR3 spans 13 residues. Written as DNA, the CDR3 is TGCGCCAGCAGCCCGAGGGACAGTCATGAGCAGTTCTTC. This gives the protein CASSPRDSHEQFF.

CDR3 DNA: TGTGCCAGCAGACAGACTAGCGGGGGGGCCAGAGAGACCCAGTACTTC. It is translated as CASRQTSGGARETQYF. The chain recombines TRBV6-6 with TRBJ2-5; 14 bases are shared with TRBD2. The CDR3 length is 16 residues. V trimming: 6 bases; J trimming: 4 bases; junction bases outside the gene matches: 7. The germline gives CDR1 MNHNY, CDR2 SVGAGI (reference sequence).

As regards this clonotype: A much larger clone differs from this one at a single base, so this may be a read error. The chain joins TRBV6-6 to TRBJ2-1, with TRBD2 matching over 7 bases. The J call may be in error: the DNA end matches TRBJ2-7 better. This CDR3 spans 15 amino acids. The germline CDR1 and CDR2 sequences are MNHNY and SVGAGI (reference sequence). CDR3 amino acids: CASRTSAPSYNEQYF. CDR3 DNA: TGTGCCAGCAGAACTAGCGCCCCCTCCTACAATGAGCAGTACTTC.

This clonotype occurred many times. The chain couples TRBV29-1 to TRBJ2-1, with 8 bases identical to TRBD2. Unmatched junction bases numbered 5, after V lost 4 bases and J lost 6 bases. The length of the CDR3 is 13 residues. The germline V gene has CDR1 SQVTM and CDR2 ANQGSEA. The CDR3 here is CSVAPGGLNEQFF. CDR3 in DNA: TGCAGCGTTGCCCCGGGAGGGCTCAATGAGCAGTTCTTC.